This T cell receptor (beta chain) derives from a study of T cells in Graves' hyperthyroidism and ophthalmopathy (dated by TCRdb to the late 2010s). About the investigation overall: Peripheral blood was sampled at the time of initial diagnosis, prior to any treatment. A discovery cohort of about a hundred patients, roughly 43 with Graves' ophthalmopathy and about 58 with stable Graves' hyperthyroidism, was used to find distinguishing TCR V-J signatures. Prospective prediction of ophthalmopathy was tested in an independent validation cohort consisting of some 19 hyperthyroidism patients and some 17 patients who later progressed to ophthalmopathy. The 100 or so discovery patients were randomly split 7:3 into training and test sets. Thyroid tissue and blood T-cell repertoires from six Graves' hyperthyroidism patients were also compared in the study. Following sampling, methimazole starting at 30 mg daily was given to hyperthyroidism patients, and high-dose intravenous methylprednisolone was given to ophthalmopathy patients. According to the paper, TCR Vbeta CDR3 sequencing was carried out on roughly 130 peripheral blood samples, which came from 40 to 45 ophthalmopathy, 70 to 80 hyperthyroidism and approximately 17 progressor patients. General conclusions and limits of the study: Most expanded thyroid clonotypes (frequency above 0.001) were also detected in blood, a finding suggesting that blood repertoires may reflect thyroid immune responses. Sample size was not statistically predetermined, and investigators were not blinded to group allocation. In validation, the model predicted progression to ophthalmopathy a median of about 5.9 months before onset, with about 71% sensitivity and almost 75% specificity. Ophthalmopathy was separated from stable hyperthyroidism by a 13 V-J signature model, with 85% to 90% sensitivity and around 81% specificity obtained in cross-validation and 80%/75% obtained in testing.

The TCR beta CDR3 regions were amplified from RNA transcripts. A first-round RT-PCR of the TCR CDR3 used the HTBI primer set with the Qiagen OneStep RT-PCR kit. The libraries were constructed in a second round of multiplex PCR and then size-selected and purified. Paired-end sequencing of the libraries was performed with 100 bp reads on an Illumina HiSeq2000. As for the original processing: SOAPnuke was used to process the raw data, throwing out any read that contained adapters or uncalled bases, had a mean Phred below 15, or lacked an exact constant-primer or identifier match. High-quality paired reads were merged with COPE v1.2.5, and unique nucleotide sequences were defined as clonotypes. MiTCR v1.1 was used to align clonotypes to the IMGT TRBV, TRBD and TRBJ reference segments. Analysis was restricted to V-J combinations with a frequency above 0.0001, which covered roughly 99% of repertoires. A TCS score was defined as the ratio between F50 (clonal expansion) and ExV (chaos), using BLOSUM62-based TCRdist between CDR3 peptides within each V-J. Welch's t-statistics and random forest reduced roughly 500 V-J features to roughly 13, which were used in a naive Bayes classifier (R e1071). The raw public data were reprocessed by TCRdb itself: fastp quality trimming at Q25, MiXCR clonotype calling, in-frame beta chains only. Each CDR3 protein gets just one entry, which takes the most common genes and DNA from the rows behind it. The V and J calls, along with clone size, are taken from TCRdb and not from the paper's own processing. The sample contains about 260,000 distinct CDR3 sequences, about 17% of them found a single time. The ten largest make up 25% to 30% of the sample.

On this clonotype itself: The antigen it binds to is not known. No qualities accompany the bases; no much larger clone lies one base away.

Ophthalmopathy patients had moderately to severely active disease, with a Clinical Activity Score of 3 or more, a NOSPECS grade of 4 or more, and a disease duration of less than 3 months. Patients with uncontrolled infections, other autoimmune diseases, pregnancy or lactation were excluded. Diagnoses relied on clinical symptoms, serum thyroxine and TRAb, thyroid ultrasound and orbital computed tomography. PBMCs were separated from roughly 9.3 ml of fresh peripheral blood using Ficoll-Paque density gradient centrifugation. Total RNA was extracted with Trizol reagent, and quality was checked on an Agilent 2100 Bioanalyzer. The sample taken for sequencing was blood. This sequence was found in a woman aged 18-29 years with Graves' ophthalmopathy.

The bases read TGTGCCAGCAGTCTAGGTATGGGGGCGAAGGGTGGCTACACCTTC. It translates as CASSLGMGAKGGYTF. This sequence uses TRBV13 and TRBJ1-2; a tentative D match to TRBD1 spans 6 bases. Sequences PRHDT (CDR1) and FYEKMQ (CDR2) are obtained from the germline V gene (reference sequence). V is clipped by 6 bases and J by 7 bases, and the sequence between their germline boundaries is 21 bases long. The CDR3, from cysteine to phenylalanine, totals 15 residues. The only DNA kept is the CDR3, 45 bases in frame from the first base.